This T cell receptor beta chain emerged from a study of shared clonotypes between healthy human individuals. This CDR3 region has 16 residues. V shed 4 bases and J 6 bases; nucleotides not matched to a gene: 7. Germline V gene sequence: CDR1 SGDLS, CDR2 YYNGEE. Several immunoSEQ 96-well plates shared each subset's DNA, each plate a replicate. Assay used: immunoSEQ multiplex PCR; TCRdb lists only in-frame clones, some missing. The sample shows 2 million to 2.5 million clones, around 95% of them seen only once. The sample comprised naive CD4+ T cells sorted from blood. Subset given: CD45RA+ positively selected. The V call is TRBV9, the J call TRBJ2-7; 16 nucleotides align to TRBD2. The source of this sequence is a man aged 18-30 years in good health. The CDR3 DNA sequence: TGTGCCAGCAGCCCCACGGGACTAGCGGGGGGGCGCGAGCAGTACTTC. It codes for CASSPTGLAGGREQYF.